These 14 T cell receptor beta chains were sequenced from one sample in a study of Graves' ophthalmopathy and Graves' hyperthyroidism. RNA transcripts provided the template for amplifying TCR beta CDR3 regions. The library came from an HTBI-primed first-round RT-PCR and a second-round multiplex PCR. TCRdb re-derived calls from the multiplex PCR reads in MiXCR, one entry per CDR3 protein. The repertoire holds about 600,000 distinct CDR3 sequences, with under 45% as singletons. Sequenced: peripheral blood or thyroid tissue (not recorded which). These receptors all stem from an adult man with Graves' hyperthyroidism.

The chain employs TRBV24-1 and TRBJ2-7; D possibly corresponds to TRBD1 (5 bases). CDR3 size: 15 residues. The V and J ends lost 3 bases and 2 bases respectively, with 13 bases between them. Germline V gives CDR1 KGHDR, CDR2 SFDVKD. The CDR3 sequence: CATSDLPQGPYEQYF. The CDR3, as DNA: TGTGCCACCAGTGATCTGCCTCAGGGCCCCTACGAGCAGTACTTC.

This rearrangement joins TRBV7-2 to TRBJ2-3, with D possibly being TRBD2 (6 bases). Trimming stripped 3 bases from V and 5 bases from J, with 9 bases between. Germline CDR1 and CDR2: SGHTA and FQGNSA. The CDR3 consists of 13 residues. The DNA of the CDR3 is TGTGCCAGCAGCTTTGGAGGGAGAGATACGCAGTATTTT. Amino acid sequence: CASSFGGRDTQYF.

This chain links TRBV6-2 or TRBV6-3 with TRBJ2-7; no clear D gene. The CDR3 spans 13 residues. Trimming took off 2 bases at V and 3 bases at J, with 8 bases between the two ends. CDR1 MNHEY and CDR2 SVGEGT come from the germline V gene. As DNA, the CDR3 is TGTGCCAGCAGTTACCTACAGAGCTACGAGCAGTACTTC. This codes for CASSYLQSYEQYF.

The V gene is TRBV7-8, the J gene TRBJ2-5; no clear D. V dropped 7 bases and J dropped 4 bases, with 13 bases sitting between them. CDR1 is SGHVS, CDR2 FQNEAQ, per germline. This CDR3 is built from 13 residues. CDR3 residues: CASTLGSVETQYF. CDR3 DNA: TGTGCCAGCACTCTGGGCTCGGTAGAGACCCAGTACTTC.

In its sample, this clonotype was seen many times. The chain is built from TRBV6-5 and TRBJ1-5, with D unclear. CDR3 length: 14 residues. V lost 0 bases to trimming and J lost 6 bases, with 9 bases between them. CDR1 and CDR2 (germline): MNHEY, SVGAGI. CDR3 nucleotide sequence: TGTGCCAGCAGTTACTCGACCTCGGGTCAGCCCCAGCATTTT. It translates to CASSYSTSGQPQHF.

J is TRBJ2-3 and V is TRBV2; D is perhaps TRBD1 (6 bases). Per the germline V gene, CDR1 is SNHLY and CDR2 is FYNNEI. The CDR3 totals 15 residues. The V gene lost 7 bases and the J gene lost 1 base, with 15 bases spanning the gap. This chain's CDR3 is CASNTGMVRTDTQYF. DNA of the CDR3: TGTGCCAGCAACACAGGGATGGTGCGCACAGATACGCAGTATTTT.

Concerning this clonotype: A much larger clone is a single base away; this may be a read error. J is TRBJ1-4 and V is TRBV29-1; 10 bases are shared with TRBD1. Germline assignment: CDR1 SQVTM and CDR2 ANQGSEA. The CDR3 has 14 amino acids. The CDR3 region is CGVGQGVSNEKLFF. CDR3 bases: TGCGGCGTTGGACAGGGGGTATCTAATGAAAAACTGTTTTTT.

The table lists this clonotype with a few counts. This CDR3 is CASSLGSFRETQYF. The CDR3 DNA sequence: TGTGCCAGCAGCTTAGGAAGTTTCAGGGAGACCCAGTACTTC. This sequence joins TRBV7-3 and TRBJ2-5; no definite D call. V lost 2 bases and J 5 bases, leaving 12 bases between the germline ends. Germline assignment: CDR1 SGHTA and CDR2 FQGTGA. This CDR3 has 14 amino acids.

This clonotype occurred many times. V usage is TRBV2 and J usage is TRBJ2-5, with D maybe TRBD1 (5 bases). The CDR3 consists of 15 residues. V shed 5 bases and J shed 2 bases, with 15 bases lying between them. Per germline, CDR1 SNHLY and CDR2 FYNNEI. This chain's CDR3 is CASSRGQVEQETQYF. The CDR3 DNA reads as TGTGCCAGCAGTAGGGGTCAGGTAGAACAAGAGACCCAGTACTTC.

Worth noting for this clonotype: One end of the junction does not line up with germline, which may come from a read error. This chain uses TRBV10-2 with TRBJ1-1; 7 bases line up with TRBD1. Germline assignment: CDR1 WSHSY and CDR2 SAAADI. The CDR3 loop spans 15 amino acids. Here the CDR3 DNA reads TGCGCCGGCAGGAGCGGGACAGCGATGTACACTGAAGCTCTCTTT. It specifies CAGRSGTAMYTEALF.

The DNA of the CDR3 is TGTGCCAGCATGTGGCGGACGAACACCGGGGAGCTGTTTTTT. Translation gives CASMWRTNTGELFF. This chain uses TRBV2 with TRBJ2-2; D is uncertain. In germline, CDR1 is SNHLY, CDR2 FYNNEI. The CDR3 consists of 14 residues. V was cut by 7 bases and J by 0 bases, with 9 bases left in between. The complete variable domain, with remaining parts taken from reference TRBV2 and TRBJ2-2, reads EPEVTQTPSHQVTQMGQEVILRCVPISNHLYFYWYRQILGQKVEFLVSFYNNEISEKSEIFDDQFSVERPDGSNFTLKIRSTKLEDSAMYFCASMWRTNTGELFFGEGSRLTVL.

Turning to this clonotype: Sequence at one end of the junction differs from germline and may be a read error. This chain uses TRBV7-9 with TRBJ2-5; 7 bases agree with TRBD2. Germline-derived CDR1 and CDR2 are SEHNR and FQNEAQ (reference sequence). CDR3 length: 16 residues. CDR3 coding DNA: TGTGTCAGCAGCTTAGAGGCTAGCGGTCTGATGGAGACCCGGTACTTC. Translation gives CVSSLEASGLMETRYF.

As regards this clonotype: Since a much larger clone is just one base distant, this may be a read error. The V gene is TRBV11-1, the J gene TRBJ2-7; 8 nucleotides match TRBD2. V lost 0 bases to trimming and J lost 0 bases; unmatched junction nucleotides: 13. The CDR3 covers 19 residues. Germline V gene data show CDR1 as SGHAT and CDR2 as FQDESV (reference sequence). The CDR3 reads CASSLATGGTRVISYEQYF. The CDR3 DNA sequence: TGTGCCAGCAGCTTAGCGACGGGGGGGACCAGGGTCATCTCCTACGAGCAGTACTTC.

The chain uses TRBV5-8 and TRBJ1-2; no clear D gene. CDR3 length equals 15 residues. Trimming removed 4 bases from V and 2 bases from J, with 15 bases in between. Germline CDR1 is SGHTS and CDR2 is YDEGEE. The DNA of the CDR3 is TGTGCCAGCAGCCGACCTTCAAGGGCCAACTATGGCTACACCTTC. Its protein is CASSRPSRANYGYTF.